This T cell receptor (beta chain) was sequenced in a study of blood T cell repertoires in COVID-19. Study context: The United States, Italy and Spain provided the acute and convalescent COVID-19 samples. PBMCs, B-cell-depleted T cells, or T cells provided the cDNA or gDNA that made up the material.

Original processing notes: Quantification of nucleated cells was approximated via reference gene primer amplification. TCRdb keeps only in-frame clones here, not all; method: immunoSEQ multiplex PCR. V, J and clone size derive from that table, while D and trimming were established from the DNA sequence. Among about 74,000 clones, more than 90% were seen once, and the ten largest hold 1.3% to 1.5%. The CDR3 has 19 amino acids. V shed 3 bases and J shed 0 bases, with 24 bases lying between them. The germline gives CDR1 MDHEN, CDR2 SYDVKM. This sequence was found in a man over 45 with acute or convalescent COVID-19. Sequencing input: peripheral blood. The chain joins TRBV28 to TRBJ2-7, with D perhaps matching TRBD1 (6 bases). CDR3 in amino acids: CASSLTTRRGHKFSYEQYF. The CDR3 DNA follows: TGTGCCAGCAGTTTGACTACCCGACGGGGACACAAATTCTCCTACGAGCAGTACTTC.